This TCR beta chain was documented in a study of cytomegalovirus exposure and HLA in healthy donors. Across the study: As an earlier analysis found, about 200 million T cells yielded about 120 million unique TCR beta sequences. General study findings and limits: A previous analysis found most TCR beta V segments productive roughly 90% or roughly 30% of the time.

With regard to this clone: The antigen remains unidentified.

CDR1 SGDLS and CDR2 YYNGEE come from the germline V gene. The CDR3 has 19 residues. After removal of 3 bases from V and 0 bases from J, the junction contained 17 bases not matched to a gene. PCR was performed using 60 Vbeta and 13 Jbeta primers. Authors' methods: It was a later analysis that counted about 80 million unique TCR beta chains, of which some 9.9 million were shared. Some clones are missing from TCRdb's copy, which holds only in-frame ones; the method was immunoSEQ multiplex PCR. D and trimming were read from the DNA, whereas the V and J calls and clone size are those reported in that table. The data contain around 200,000 clones, around 76% of them singletons. Donors showed nominal health when sampled, although they likely had unrecorded immune exposures.

The sample was PBMCs. The V gene is TRBV9, the J gene TRBJ1-1, with 7 positions matching TRBD1. The sequence was obtained from a man in his thirties or forties in good health and CMV-seronegative. The CDR3 nucleotides are TGTGCCAGCAGCGCCTTCACAGGGGCGATCCTTAATATGAACACTGAAGCTTTCTTT. It translates to CASSAFTGAILNMNTEAFF.